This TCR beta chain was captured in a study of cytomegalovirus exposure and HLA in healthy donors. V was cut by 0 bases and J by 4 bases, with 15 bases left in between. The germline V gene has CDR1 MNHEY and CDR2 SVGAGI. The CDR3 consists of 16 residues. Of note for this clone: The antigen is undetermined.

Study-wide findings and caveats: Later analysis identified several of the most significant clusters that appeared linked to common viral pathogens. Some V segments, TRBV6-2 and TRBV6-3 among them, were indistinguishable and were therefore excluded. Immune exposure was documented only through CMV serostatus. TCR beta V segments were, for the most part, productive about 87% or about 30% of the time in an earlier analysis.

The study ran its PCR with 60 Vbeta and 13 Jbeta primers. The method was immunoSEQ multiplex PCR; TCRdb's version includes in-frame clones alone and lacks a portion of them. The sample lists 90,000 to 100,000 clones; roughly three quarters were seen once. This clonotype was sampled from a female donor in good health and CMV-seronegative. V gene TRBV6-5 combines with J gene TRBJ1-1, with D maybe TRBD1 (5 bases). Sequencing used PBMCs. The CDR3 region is CASSYSRRGTGTEAFF. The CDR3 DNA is TGTGCCAGCAGTTACTCGAGGAGGGGCACGGGCACTGAAGCTTTCTTT.